This TCR beta chain came from a study of lymphopenia after photon versus proton radiotherapy. Sequencing was performed with immunoSEQ multiplex PCR; in TCRdb, only in-frame clones are kept and a portion is missing. The sample lists around 28,000 clones, about four fifths occurring once. Study results and caveats: Oligoclonal CD8+ Temra expansion after nadir drove photon patients' diversity drop. Under photons, naive T cells and diversity fell while effector/memory populations rose. Better survival with proton therapy was suggested as possible, not demonstrated. Larger post-nadir TCR diversity loss correlated inversely with survival in deceased patients.

Comments on this clone: Its antigen is not known.

This CDR3 is 15 amino acids long. V dropped 6 bases and J dropped 4 bases, with 15 bases sitting between them. CDR1 MDHEN and CDR2 SYDVKM come from the germline V gene. The source material was peripheral blood, sampled from a patient treated with photon-based radiotherapy. This chain uses TRBV28 with TRBJ2-2; weak D call: TRBD2 (5 bases). The clonotype comes from a man in his fifties or sixties with gastric cancer. CDR3 sequence: CASSGGLDLTGELFF. The CDR3 region has the DNA TGTGCCAGCAGCGGTGGACTGGATCTCACCGGGGAGCTGTTTTTT.